The entry below gives a single T cell receptor (beta chain) sequence along with its context. Looked up from germline, CDR1 is SGHAT and CDR2 is FQNNGV. This CDR3 has 16 amino acids. The V and J ends lost 2 bases and 0 bases respectively, with 12 bases between them. Profiling relied on immunoSEQ multiplex PCR, and the TCRdb table lists in-frame clones only, not all of them. The table lists approximately 200,000 clones, 70% to 80% of them singletons. This record comes from a study of blood T cell repertoires in COVID-19. The sequencing sample was made of peripheral blood. V is TRBV11-2 and J is TRBJ2-3; TRBD2 is a possible D gene (5 bases). This clonotype was obtained from a woman aged 45-59 years with acute or convalescent COVID-19. CDR3 loop: CASSLSGIPSTDTQYF. CDR3 sequence (DNA): TGTGCCAGCAGCTTAAGCGGCATACCTAGCACAGATACGCAGTATTTT. Supplemented by reference TRBV11-2 and TRBJ2-3, the full variable domain reads EAGVAQSPRYKIIEKRQSVAFWCNPISGHATLYWYQQILGQGPKLLIQFQNNGVVDDSQLPKDRFSAERLKGVDSTLKIQPAKLEDSAVYLCASSLSGIPSTDTQYFGPGTRLTVL.